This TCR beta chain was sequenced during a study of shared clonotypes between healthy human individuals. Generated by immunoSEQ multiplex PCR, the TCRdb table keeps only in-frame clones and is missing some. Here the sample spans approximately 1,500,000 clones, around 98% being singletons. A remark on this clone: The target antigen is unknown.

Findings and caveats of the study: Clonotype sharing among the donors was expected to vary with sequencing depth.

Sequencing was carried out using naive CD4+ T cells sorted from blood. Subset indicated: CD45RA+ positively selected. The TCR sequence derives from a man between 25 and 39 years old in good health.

CDR3 DNA sequence: TGCGCCAGCAGCTTGGCCCCACGGGGACAGCCCGTAGCCAAAAACATTCAGTACTTC. The encoded protein is CASSLAPRGQPVAKNIQYF. The V and J genes are TRBV5-1 and TRBJ2-4; 7 positions agree with TRBD1. The CDR3 is 19 residues long. With V trimmed by 0 bases and J by 0 bases, 12 bases remained unmatched. From germline, CDR1 is SGHRS and CDR2 YFSETQ.